Below, 8 T cell receptor beta chains from the same sample are listed, as sequenced in a study of blood T cell repertoires in COVID-19. Clones were read by immunoSEQ multiplex PCR, and TCRdb kept only the in-frame ones, dropping some. The sample consists of some 120,000 clones, 70% to 90% of them appearing once. Sequenced sample: peripheral blood. The receptors shown here come from a man aged 25-40 years with acute or convalescent COVID-19.

The rearrangement links TRBV3-1 (or the pseudogene TRBV3-2) to TRBJ1-1; no clear D gene. CDR3 length: 15 residues. CDR1 and CDR2 from the germline V gene are LGHDT and YNNKEL (reference sequence). The V end lost 0 bases, the J end lost 0 bases, and 8 bases lay between the germline ends. CDR3 region: CASSQDSGVNTEAFF. CDR3 bases: TGTGCCAGCAGCCAAGATTCCGGGGTGAACACTGAAGCTTTCTTT.

The chain joins TRBV19 to TRBJ1-5, with 8 nucleotides matching TRBD1. Germline CDR1 reads LNHDA; CDR2 reads SQIVND (reference sequence). The CDR3 covers 16 residues. Germline trimming cut 3 bases from V and 5 bases from J; bases unmatched to any gene: 9. CDR3 loop: CASSIFAGGEDQPQHF. The DNA for the CDR3 is TGTGCCAGTAGTATTTTTGCAGGGGGCGAGGATCAGCCCCAGCATTTT.

With respect to this clone: The same CDR3 also results from other DNA sequences found in this sample. The chain employs TRBV6-5 and TRBJ1-1; 9 bases match TRBD1. The CDR3 runs to 13 residues. Germline CDR1 is MNHEY and CDR2 is SVGAGI. The J segment lost 8 bases and the V segment lost 0 bases, leaving 1 base of the junction unmatched. The CDR3 region has the DNA TGTGCCAGCAGTTACTCGACAGGGGGGGAAGCTTTCTTT. This encodes CASSYSTGGEAFF.

This chain joins TRBV12-3 or TRBV12-4 and TRBJ2-1; D is uncertain. Trimming stripped 0 bases from V and 9 bases from J, with 9 bases between. This CDR3 contains 13 residues. The CDR3 sequence is CASSLASGFEQFF. CDR3 sequence (DNA): TGTGCCAGCAGTTTAGCGTCCGGTTTTGAGCAGTTCTTC.

The rearrangement uses TRBV7-2 and TRBJ1-2; D might be TRBD1 (5 bases). Germline assignment: CDR1 SGHTA and CDR2 FQGNSA. Trimming removed 1 base at V and 4 bases at J, with 13 bases between. The CDR3 is 15 amino acids. CDR3 DNA: TGTGCCAGCAGCTTAGAAGGCGGCAGGGTCTATGGCTACACCTTC. Its protein product is CASSLEGGRVYGYTF.

This chain uses TRBV7-9 with TRBJ1-2; possible D gene TRBD1, 6 bases. Trimming cost V 5 bases and J 1 base, with 17 bases left between them. The germline CDR1 and CDR2 sequences are SEHNR and FQNEAQ (reference sequence). This CDR3 region has 16 residues. For the CDR3, the DNA is TGTGCCAGCAGCCACCCGGGACAAGCTCTTAACTATGGCTACACCTTC. Translated: CASSHPGQALNYGYTF.

The J gene is TRBJ2-1, the V gene TRBV6-5; TRBD1 might be the D (5 bases). Germline-derived CDR1 and CDR2 are MNHEY and SVGAGI. V was shortened by 8 bases and J by 5 bases, with 10 bases between the two germline ends. The CDR3 runs 12 residues. The CDR3 nucleotides are TGTGCCAGCCAGGACAAGCACAATGAGCAGTTCTTC. The encoded protein is CASQDKHNEQFF.

The chain carries TRBV5-1 and TRBJ2-1; TRBD1 agrees at 10 bases. Germline CDR1 is SGHRS and CDR2 is YFSETQ. The CDR3 has 14 residues. J was trimmed by 10 bases and V by 4 bases; bases with no gene match: 8. CDR3 in DNA: TGCGCCAGCAGCCCCGGGACAGGGGAAGGGGAGCAGTTCTTC. Amino acids: CASSPGTGEGEQFF.